The 11 T cell receptor beta chains listed next were all sequenced from one sample in a study of T-cell memory formation after mild COVID-19. TCRdb reanalysed the 5' RACE reads using MiXCR and keeps one entry per CDR3 protein. This table holds about 400,000 distinct CDR3 sequences, about 15% found once. Material: PBMCs or a T cell subset sorted from them (not recorded which). These receptors were obtained from a man between 18 and 35 years old who had mild COVID-19 (a few samples of this study predate the infection). Cell type and time point are not known.

This clonotype was detected a few times. The chain is built from TRBV7-2 and TRBJ2-7, with TRBD2 identical over 10 bases. Trimming removed 5 bases from V and 3 bases from J; junction bases left unmatched: 7. The CDR3 length is 15 residues. Germline loops: CDR1 SGHTA, CDR2 FQGNSA. CDR3 sequence (DNA): TGTGCCAGCAGCCTGTCTAGCGGGGGACGCTACGAGCAGTACTTC. It yields the protein CASSLSSGGRYEQYF. The entire variable domain, with the rest obtained from reference TRBV7-2 and TRBJ2-7, is as follows: GAGVSQSPSNKVTEKGKDVELRCDPISGHTALYWYRQSLGQGLEFLIYFQGNSAPDKSGLPSDRFSAERTGGSVSTLTIQRTQQEDSAVYLCASSLSSGGRYEQYFGPGTRLTVT.

This clonotype was seen only a few times. V is TRBV9 and J is TRBJ2-2, with TRBD2 matching 8 bases. Trimming removed 0 bases from V and 4 bases from J; junction bases left unmatched: 5. Germline CDR1 SGDLS, CDR2 YYNGEE. This CDR3 has 16 residues. The CDR3 protein is CASSVGSGGVTGELFF. The CDR3, as DNA: TGTGCCAGCAGCGTAGGAAGCGGGGGAGTCACCGGGGAGCTGTTTTTT. The full variable domain, its missing parts supplied by reference TRBV9 and TRBJ2-2, is DSGVTQTPKHLITATGQRVTLRCSPRSGDLSVYWYQQSLDQGLQFLIQYYNGEERAKGNILERFSAQQFPDLHSELNLSSLELGDSALYFCASSVGSGGVTGELFFGEGSRLTVL.

This clonotype was seen a few times. The chain carries TRBV7-9 and TRBJ1-1, with TRBD1 matching 8 bases. CDR1 is SEHNR and CDR2 is FQNEAQ in the germline V gene (reference sequence). CDR3 length: 16 residues. The trim removed 4 bases at V and 5 bases at J, leaving 12 bases unmatched. The CDR3 region is CASSSPRTGLSTEAFF. The CDR3, as DNA: TGTGCCAGCAGCTCGCCGCGGACAGGGCTGTCTACTGAAGCTTTCTTT.

This clonotype was found a few times. This chain uses TRBV7-2 with TRBJ2-3; the D is unclear. The ends were cut back, 3 bases at V and 0 bases at J, with 7 bases in the middle. The CDR3 is 14 residues long. Per the germline V gene, CDR1 is SGHTA and CDR2 is FQGNSA. CDR3 residues: CASSFQASTDTQYF. In nucleotides, the CDR3 is TGTGCCAGCAGCTTTCAGGCTAGCACAGATACGCAGTATTTT.

This clonotype has at least ten counts. This chain connects TRBV24-1 to TRBJ2-1, with D unresolved. The ends were cut back, 8 bases at V and 0 bases at J, with 10 bases in the middle. The CDR3 is 14 amino acids. Germline V gives CDR1 KGHDR, CDR2 SFDVKD. The CDR3 DNA reads as TGTGCCACCACGTCCGCGAGCTCCTACAATGAGCAGTTCTTC. Translating it yields CATTSASSYNEQFF.

This clonotype has a count of ten or more. This sequence joins TRBV27 and TRBJ1-3; no firm D call. Trimming pared 6 bases from V and 7 bases from J, leaving 13 bases between. CDR1 is MNHEY, CDR2 SMNVEV, per germline (reference sequence). This CDR3 has 13 residues. The CDR3 region has the DNA TGTGCCAGCAGCCCCTCGGGGAGGAACACCATATATTTT. Its protein is CASSPSGRNTIYF.

This clonotype was found many times. This chain connects TRBV29-1 to TRBJ2-5; 9 bases are a match to TRBD2. Germline V gives CDR1 SQVTM, CDR2 ANQGSEA. V lost 7 bases and J lost 4; bases outside the gene matches: 7. The CDR3 consists of 13 residues. The CDR3 sequence is CSGGLAGTETQYF. CDR3 sequence (DNA): TGCAGCGGTGGCCTAGCGGGGACAGAGACCCAGTACTTC.

The chain links TRBV6-2 or TRBV6-3 to TRBJ2-7; D is ambiguous. The CDR3 totals 17 residues. CDR1 MNHEY and CDR2 SVGEGT come from the germline V gene. The V gene lost 3 bases and the J gene lost 5 bases, with 23 bases spanning the gap. CDR3 DNA sequence: TGTGCCAGCAGTTATTTAGGACCCTATGAATCGTGGGACGAGCAGTACTTC. As protein: CASSYLGPYESWDEQYF.

This chain uses TRBV4-1 with TRBJ2-7; D is possibly TRBD1 (6 bases). V lost 4 bases, J lost 0 bases, and 22 bases lay in between. In germline, CDR1 is MGHRA, CDR2 YSYEKL. This CDR3 has 18 amino acids. The CDR3 reads CASSPLLNRDGSSYEQYF. The CDR3 DNA reads as TGCGCCAGCAGCCCCCTTTTGAACAGGGATGGGAGCTCCTACGAGCAGTACTTC.

This clonotype has more than one count but fewer than ten. The chain joins TRBV4-3 to TRBJ1-1; D call uncertain. V gave up 3 bases and J gave up 1 base, with 6 bases separating them. Germline V lookup: CDR1 LGHNA, CDR2 YSLEER. The CDR3 extends over 13 amino acids. The DNA of the CDR3 is TGCGCCAGCAGCCATGGAGGGAACACTGAAGCTTTCTTT. This codes for CASSHGGNTEAFF.

J is TRBJ2-5 and V is TRBV5-1; D call uncertain. CDR3 length: 12 residues. Germline values: CDR1 SGHRS, CDR2 YFSETQ. The V gene lost 1 base and the J gene lost 5 bases, with 6 bases spanning the gap. The CDR3 is CASSLRSETQYF. CDR3 nucleotide sequence: TGCGCCAGCAGCTTGCGTAGTGAGACCCAGTACTTC.